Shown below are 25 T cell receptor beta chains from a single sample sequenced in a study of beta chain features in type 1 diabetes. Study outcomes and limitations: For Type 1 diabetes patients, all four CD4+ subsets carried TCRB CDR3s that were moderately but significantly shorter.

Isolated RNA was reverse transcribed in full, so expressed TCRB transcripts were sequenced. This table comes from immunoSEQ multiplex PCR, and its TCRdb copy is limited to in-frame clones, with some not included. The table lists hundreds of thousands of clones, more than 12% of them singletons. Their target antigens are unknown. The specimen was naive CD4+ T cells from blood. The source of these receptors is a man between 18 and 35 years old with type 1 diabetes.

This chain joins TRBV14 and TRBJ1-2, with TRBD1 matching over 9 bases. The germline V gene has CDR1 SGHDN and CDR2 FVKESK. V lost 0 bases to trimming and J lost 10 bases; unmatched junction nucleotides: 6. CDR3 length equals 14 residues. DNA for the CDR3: TGTGCCAGCAGCCAAGATCGACAGGGGGGGAACTACACCTTC. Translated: CASSQDRQGGNYTF.

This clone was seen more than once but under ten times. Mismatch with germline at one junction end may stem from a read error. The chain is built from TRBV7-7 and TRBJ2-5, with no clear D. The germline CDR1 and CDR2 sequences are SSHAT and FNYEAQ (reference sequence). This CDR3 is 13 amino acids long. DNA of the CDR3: TGTGCTAGCAGCTTAACCGCCTTGGAGACCCAGTACTTC. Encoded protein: CASSLTALETQYF.

The CDR3 DNA follows: TGTGCCTGGAGCCCTGGACACCCTTCTGGAGCTTTCTTT. Protein: CAWSPGHPSGAFF. The chain couples TRBV30 to TRBJ1-1; D perhaps matches TRBD1 (5 bases). V gave up 3 bases and J gave up 10 bases, with 18 bases separating them. Germline CDR1 reads GTSNPN; CDR2 reads SVGIG (reference sequence). The CDR3 covers 13 residues.

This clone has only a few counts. DNA of the CDR3: TGCAGCTCCCCGTCGGCAGGGAGCTCCTACAATGAGCAGTTCTTC. It specifies CSSPSAGSSYNEQFF. The chain couples TRBV29-1 to TRBJ2-1, with D perhaps given as TRBD1 or TRBD2 (5 bases each). Between the trimmed V and J ends, which lost 8 bases and 0 bases, there was a span of 17 bases. From germline, CDR1 is SQVTM and CDR2 ANQGSEA. The CDR3 consists of 15 residues.

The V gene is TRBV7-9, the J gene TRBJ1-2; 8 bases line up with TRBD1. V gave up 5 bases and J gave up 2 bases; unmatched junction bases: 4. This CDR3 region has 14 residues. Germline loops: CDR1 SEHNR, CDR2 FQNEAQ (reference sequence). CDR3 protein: CASSNWDRNYGYTF. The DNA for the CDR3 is TGTGCCAGCAGCAACTGGGACAGGAACTATGGCTACACCTTC.

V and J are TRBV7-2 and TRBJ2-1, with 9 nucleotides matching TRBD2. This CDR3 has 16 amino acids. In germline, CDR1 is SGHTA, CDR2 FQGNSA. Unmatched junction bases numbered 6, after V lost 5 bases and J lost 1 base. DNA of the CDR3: TGTGCCAGCAGCCAAGCTAGCGGGAAGTCCTACAATGAGCAGTTCTTC. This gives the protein CASSQASGKSYNEQFF.

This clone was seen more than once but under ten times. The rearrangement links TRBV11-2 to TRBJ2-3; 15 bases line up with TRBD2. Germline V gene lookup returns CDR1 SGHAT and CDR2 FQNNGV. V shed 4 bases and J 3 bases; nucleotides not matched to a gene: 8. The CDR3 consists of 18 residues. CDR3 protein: CASSWTGTSGGITDTQYF. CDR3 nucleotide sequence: TGTGCCAGCAGCTGGACCGGGACTAGCGGGGGGATTACAGATACGCAGTATTTT.

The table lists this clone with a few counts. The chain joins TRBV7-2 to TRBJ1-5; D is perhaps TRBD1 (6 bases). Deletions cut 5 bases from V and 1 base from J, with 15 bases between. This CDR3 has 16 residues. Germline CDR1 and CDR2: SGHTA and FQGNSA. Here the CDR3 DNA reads TGTGCCAGCAGCAAGATCCAGGGGCTGAGCAATCAGCCCCAGCATTTT. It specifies CASSKIQGLSNQPQHF.

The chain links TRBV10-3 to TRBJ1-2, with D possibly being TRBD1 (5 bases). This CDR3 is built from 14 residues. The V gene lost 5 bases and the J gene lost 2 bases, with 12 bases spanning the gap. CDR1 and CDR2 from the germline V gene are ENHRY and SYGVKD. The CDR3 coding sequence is TGTGCCATCAGTACCGGGACGGAGAACTATGGCTACACCTTC. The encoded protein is CAISTGTENYGYTF.

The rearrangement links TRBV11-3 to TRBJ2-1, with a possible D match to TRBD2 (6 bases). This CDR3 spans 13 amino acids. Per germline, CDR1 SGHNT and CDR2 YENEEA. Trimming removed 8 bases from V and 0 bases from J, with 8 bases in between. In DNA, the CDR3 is TGTGCCAGCGCTAGCGCCTCCTACAATGAGCAGTTCTTC. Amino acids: CASASASYNEQFF.

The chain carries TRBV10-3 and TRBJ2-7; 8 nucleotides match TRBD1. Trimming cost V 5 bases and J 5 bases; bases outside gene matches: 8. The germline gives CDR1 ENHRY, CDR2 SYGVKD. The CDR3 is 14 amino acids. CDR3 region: CAISFGTGSNEQYF. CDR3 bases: TGTGCCATCAGTTTCGGGACAGGTTCCAACGAGCAGTACTTC.

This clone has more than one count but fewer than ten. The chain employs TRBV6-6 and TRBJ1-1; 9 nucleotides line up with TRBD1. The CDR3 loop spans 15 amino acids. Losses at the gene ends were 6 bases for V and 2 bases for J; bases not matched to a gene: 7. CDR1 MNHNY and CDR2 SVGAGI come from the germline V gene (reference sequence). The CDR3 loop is CASSHGQGLNTEAFF. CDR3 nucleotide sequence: TGTGCCAGCAGCCACGGACAGGGGTTAAACACTGAAGCTTTCTTT.

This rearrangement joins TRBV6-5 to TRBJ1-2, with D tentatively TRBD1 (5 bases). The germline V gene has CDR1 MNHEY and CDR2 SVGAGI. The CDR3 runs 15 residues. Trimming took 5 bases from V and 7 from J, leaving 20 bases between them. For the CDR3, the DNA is TGTGCCAGCAGTGGTGGTGTTGTGGGGCACGGTGGCTACACCTTC. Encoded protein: CASSGGVVGHGGYTF.

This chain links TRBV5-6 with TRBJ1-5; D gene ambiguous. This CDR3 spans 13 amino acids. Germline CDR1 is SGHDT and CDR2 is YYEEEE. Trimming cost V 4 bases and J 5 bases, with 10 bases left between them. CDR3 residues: CASSAAKDQPQHF. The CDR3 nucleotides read TGTGCCAGCAGCGCTGCTAAAGATCAGCCCCAGCATTTT.

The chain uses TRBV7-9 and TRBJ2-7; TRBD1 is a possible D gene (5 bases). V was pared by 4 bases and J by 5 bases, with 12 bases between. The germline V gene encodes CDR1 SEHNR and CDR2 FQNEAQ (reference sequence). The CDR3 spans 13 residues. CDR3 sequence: CASSSQGDDEQYF. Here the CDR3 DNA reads TGTGCCAGCAGCTCCCAGGGTGATGACGAGCAGTACTTC. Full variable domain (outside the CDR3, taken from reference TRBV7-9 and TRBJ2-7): DTGVSQNPRHKITKRGQNVTFRCDPISEHNRLYWYRQTLGQGPEFLTYFQNEAQLEKSRLLSDRFSAERPKGSFSTLEIQRTEQGDSAMYLCASSSQGDDEQYFGPGTRLTVT.

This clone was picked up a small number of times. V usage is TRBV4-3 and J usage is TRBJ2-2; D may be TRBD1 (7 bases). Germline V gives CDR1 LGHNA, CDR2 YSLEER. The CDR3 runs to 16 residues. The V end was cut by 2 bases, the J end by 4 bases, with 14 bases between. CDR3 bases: TGCGCCAGCAGCCAACGGGGGACAGTTCTCACCGGGGAGCTGTTTTTT. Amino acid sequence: CASSQRGTVLTGELFF.

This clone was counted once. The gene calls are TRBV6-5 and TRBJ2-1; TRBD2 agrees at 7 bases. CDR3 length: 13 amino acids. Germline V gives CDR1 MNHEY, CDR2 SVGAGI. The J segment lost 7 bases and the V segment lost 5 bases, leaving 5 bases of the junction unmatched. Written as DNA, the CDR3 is TGTGCCAGCAGTCAGGGACTACCAAATGAGCAGTTCTTC. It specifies CASSQGLPNEQFF.

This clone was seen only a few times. CDR3 residues: CASSAQGGYEQYF. CDR3 DNA sequence: TGTGCCAGCAGCGCCCAGGGGGGCTACGAGCAGTACTTC. This chain links TRBV2 with TRBJ2-7; tentative D call: TRBD1 (7 bases). Deletions cut 6 bases from V and 3 bases from J, with 12 bases between. The CDR3 totals 13 residues. CDR1 SNHLY and CDR2 FYNNEI come from the germline V gene.

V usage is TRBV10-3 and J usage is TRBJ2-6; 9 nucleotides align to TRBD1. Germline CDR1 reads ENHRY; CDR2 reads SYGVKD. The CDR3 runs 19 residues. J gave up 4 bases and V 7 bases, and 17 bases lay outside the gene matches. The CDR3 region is CAIISAPLGQGIGANVLTF. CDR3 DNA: TGTGCCATCATTAGTGCCCCCCTTGGACAGGGGATCGGGGCCAACGTCCTGACTTTC.

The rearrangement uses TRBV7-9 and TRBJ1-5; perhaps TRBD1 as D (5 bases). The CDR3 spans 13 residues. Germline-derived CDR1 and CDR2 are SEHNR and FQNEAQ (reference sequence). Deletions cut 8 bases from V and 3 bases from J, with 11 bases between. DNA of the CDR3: TGTGCCAGCGGGGGTGAGGACAATCAGCCCCAGCATTTT. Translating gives CASGGEDNQPQHF.

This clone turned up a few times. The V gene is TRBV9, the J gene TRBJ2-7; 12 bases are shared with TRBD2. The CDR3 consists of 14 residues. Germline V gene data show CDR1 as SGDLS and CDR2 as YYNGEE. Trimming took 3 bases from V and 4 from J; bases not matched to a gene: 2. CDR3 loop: CASSAGTSGYEQYF. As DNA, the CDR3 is TGTGCCAGCAGCGCCGGGACTAGCGGGTACGAGCAGTACTTC.

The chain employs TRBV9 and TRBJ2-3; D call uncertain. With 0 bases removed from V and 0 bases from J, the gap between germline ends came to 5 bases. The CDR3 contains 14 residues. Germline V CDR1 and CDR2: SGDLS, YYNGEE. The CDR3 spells CASSVVASTDTQYF. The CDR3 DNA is TGTGCCAGCAGCGTAGTCGCGAGCACAGATACGCAGTATTTT.

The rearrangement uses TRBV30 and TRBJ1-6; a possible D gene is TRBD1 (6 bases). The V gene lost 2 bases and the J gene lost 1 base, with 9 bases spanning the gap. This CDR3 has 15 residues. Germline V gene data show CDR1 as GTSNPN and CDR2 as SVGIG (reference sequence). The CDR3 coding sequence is TGTGCCTGGAGTCAACAGGGATCCTATAATTCACCCCTCCACTTT. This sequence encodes CAWSQQGSYNSPLHF.

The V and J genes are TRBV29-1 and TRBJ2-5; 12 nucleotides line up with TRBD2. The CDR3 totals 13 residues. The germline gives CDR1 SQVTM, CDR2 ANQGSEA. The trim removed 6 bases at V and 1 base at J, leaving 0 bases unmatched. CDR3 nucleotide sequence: TGCAGCGTGACTAGCGGGGGCCAAGAGACCCAGTACTTC. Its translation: CSVTSGGQETQYF.

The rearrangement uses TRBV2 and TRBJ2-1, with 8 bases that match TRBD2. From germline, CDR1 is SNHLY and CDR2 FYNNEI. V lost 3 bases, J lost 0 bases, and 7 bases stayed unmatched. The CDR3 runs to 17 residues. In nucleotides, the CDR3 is TGTGCCAGCAGTGAGGAGACTAGCGCCTCCTCCTACAATGAGCAGTTCTTC. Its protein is CASSEETSASSYNEQFF. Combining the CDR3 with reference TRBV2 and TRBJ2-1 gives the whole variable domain EPEVTQTPSHQVTQMGQEVILRCVPISNHLYFYWYRQILGQKVEFLVSFYNNEISEKSEIFDDQFSVERPDGSNFTLKIRSTKLEDSAMYFCASSEETSASSYNEQFFGPGTRLTVL.